The clone carrying this T cell receptor beta chain has only a few counts. This sample was taken from a study of identical twins. TCRdb re-called the 5' RACE reads through MiXCR, storing one row per CDR3 protein. The sample yields more than 400,000 distinct CDR3 sequences, approximately 16% seen once. Germline-derived CDR1 and CDR2 are SGHRS and YFSETQ. The CDR3 has 15 residues. V trimming: 2 bases; J trimming: 1 base; junction bases outside the gene matches: 3. In addition, the sample was reused for a study of yellow fever vaccine responses in identical twins.

The sample comprised CD4+ T cells sorted from blood. This chain uses TRBV5-1 with TRBJ1-1; 9 bases fit TRBD1. The TCR was taken from a woman younger than 30 in good health. CDR3 loop: CASSFQGQGNTEAFF. Here the CDR3 DNA reads TGCGCCAGCAGCTTCCAGGGACAGGGGAACACTGAAGCTTTCTTT.